Following are 22 T cell receptor beta chains from one sample sequenced in a study of molecular identifiers for immune sequencing clone quantification. MiXCR, applied by TCRdb to the PCR reads, yields one record per CDR3 protein. The sample shows 88,000 or so distinct CDR3 sequences, 21% of them seen only once. Sequenced input: naive CD8+ T cells from blood, with Jurkat cell RNA spiked in. The subset here: FACS-sorted CD8+CD4-CCR7+CD45RA+ naive T cells. The receptor source for this set is a human donor in good health. Some libraries in this study had Jurkat cell RNA spiked in.

The sample holds a few counts of this clonotype. The chain couples TRBV5-8 to TRBJ2-7; possibly TRBD2 for D (5 bases). There are 14 residues in the CDR3. From germline, CDR1 is SGHTS and CDR2 YDEGEE. V lost 6 bases to trimming and J lost 3 bases, with 16 bases between them. CDR3 residues: CASTRGLAFYEQYF. The DNA of the CDR3 is TGTGCCAGCACCCGAGGGCTGGCCTTCTACGAGCAGTACTTC.

With respect to this clonotype: Mismatch with germline at one junction end may stem from a read error. The chain links TRBV5-6 to TRBJ2-1, with a tentative D call TRBD2 (6 bases). CDR3 length: 14 amino acids. The germline gives CDR1 SGHDT, CDR2 YYEEEE. In DNA, the CDR3 is TGTGCCAGCAGCCCTGGGGGACTGCACATTAGCCAGCTCTTC. Translating gives CASSPGGLHISQLF.

This clonotype was found many times. This chain connects TRBV28 to TRBJ2-3; D is ambiguous. The V gene's germline CDR1 is MDHEN and CDR2 SYDVKM. The CDR3 spans 14 residues. The V end was cut by 2 bases, the J end by 0 bases, with 6 bases between. The CDR3: CASSLMQSTDTQYF. Written as DNA, the CDR3 is TGTGCCAGCAGTTTAATGCAGAGCACAGATACGCAGTATTTT.

This clonotype was observed a few times. The V call is TRBV29-1, the J call TRBJ1-2; D ambiguous. Trimming left V 6 bases short and J 1 base short, with 18 bases between. This CDR3 contains 15 residues. CDR1 and CDR2 from the germline V gene are SQVTM and ANQGSEA. The CDR3 spells CSVPGPRGDNYGYTF. CDR3 bases: TGCAGCGTCCCCGGGCCCCGGGGAGATAACTATGGCTACACCTTC.

This clonotype was recorded many times. The chain links TRBV6-6 to TRBJ2-3; D ambiguous. CDR1 and CDR2 (germline): MNHNY, SVGAGI (reference sequence). Trimming stripped 8 bases from V and 10 bases from J, with 16 bases between. CDR3 size: 12 residues. The CDR3 region is CASSSPGEAQYF. CDR3 nucleotide sequence: TGTGCCAGCTCCTCCCCCGGCGAGGCGCAGTATTTT.

This clonotype has a handful of counts. J is TRBJ2-1 and V is TRBV7-9, with D uncertain. The CDR3 is 12 residues long. V lost 3 bases, J lost 6 bases, and 6 bases lay in between. The germline gives CDR1 SEHNR, CDR2 FQNEAQ (reference sequence). The CDR3 loop is CASSFNPNEQFF. The CDR3, as DNA: TGTGCCAGCAGCTTTAATCCCAATGAGCAGTTCTTC.

This clonotype was found many times. The chain carries TRBV7-4 and TRBJ1-3, with no clear D. Germline assignment: CDR1 SGHVT and CDR2 SQSDAQ. This CDR3 is built from 19 residues. Trimming cost V 1 base and J 0 bases, with 19 bases left between them. The CDR3: CASSLDRRVTKLSGNTIYF. The CDR3 DNA is TGTGCCAGCAGCTTAGATCGGCGGGTTACCAAGCTCTCTGGAAACACCATATATTTT.

This clonotype was observed at least ten times. The chain uses TRBV4-3 and TRBJ2-3; D perhaps matches TRBD2 (6 bases). Germline values: CDR1 LGHNA, CDR2 YSLEER. CDR3 size: 16 residues. V was pared by 0 bases and J by 0 bases, with 10 bases between. The CDR3 is CASSQDGSGSTDTQYF. CDR3 in DNA: TGCGCCAGCAGCCAAGATGGTAGCGGAAGCACAGATACGCAGTATTTT.

There are many counts of this clonotype. The chain joins TRBV13 to TRBJ2-3; D is undetermined. Per germline, CDR1 PRHDT and CDR2 FYEKMQ (reference sequence). V was shortened by 2 bases and J by 0 bases, with 9 bases between the two germline ends. This CDR3 spans 15 amino acids. CDR3 amino acids: CASSLLGLSTDTQYF. The CDR3 bases are TGTGCCAGCAGCTTACTTGGGCTGAGCACAGATACGCAGTATTTT.

The chain has TRBV7-2 and TRBJ1-5; TRBD1 matches at 7 bases. The V gene's germline CDR1 is SGHTA and CDR2 FQGNSA. The CDR3 is made up of 15 amino acids. J lost 6 bases, V lost 5 bases, and 10 bases had no gene match. The CDR3 loop is CASSPLDREGQPQHF. CDR3 nucleotide sequence: TGTGCCAGCAGCCCCCTCGACAGGGAGGGTCAGCCCCAGCATTTT.

This clonotype was observed a few times. V is TRBV6-5 and J is TRBJ2-1; TRBD1 or TRBD2 may be the D gene (5 bases each). Germline V gene lookup returns CDR1 MNHEY and CDR2 SVGAGI. The CDR3 runs to 15 residues. Trimming took off 7 bases at V and 4 bases at J, with 17 bases between the two ends. The CDR3: CASTLSGDPYNEQFF. Here the CDR3 DNA reads TGTGCCAGCACCCTCTCCGGGGACCCATACAATGAGCAGTTCTTC.

This clonotype has at least ten counts. The rearrangement joins TRBV29-1 to TRBJ2-3; possible D gene TRBD2, 5 bases. CDR1 is SQVTM, CDR2 ANQGSEA, per germline. Trimming pared 4 bases from V and 5 bases from J, leaving 16 bases between. CDR3 size: 14 residues. The CDR3 region is CSVAGVGEGDTQYF. CDR3 nucleotide sequence: TGCAGCGTTGCCGGCGTGGGCGAGGGAGATACGCAGTATTTT.

This clonotype has ten or more counts. The chain employs TRBV20-1 and TRBJ2-7; TRBD1 might be the D (6 bases). V was clipped by 1 base and J by 2 bases, with 15 bases between them. The V gene's germline CDR1 is DFQATT and CDR2 SNEGSKA (reference sequence). The CDR3 extends over 15 amino acids. The CDR3 here is CSARVSGTIAYEQYF. In nucleotides, the CDR3 is TGCAGTGCTAGAGTTTCCGGGACAATCGCCTACGAGCAGTACTTC.

A remark on this clonotype: This sequence may be a read error, since a much larger clone differs from it by one base. This chain joins TRBV9 and TRBJ1-3; no reliable D call. From germline, CDR1 is SGDLS and CDR2 YYNGEE. This CDR3 contains 15 residues. The CDR3 loop is CASSVDMGSGNTIHF. The CDR3 region has the DNA TGTGCCAGCAGCGTAGACATGGGCTCTGGAAACACCATACATTTT.

This clonotype was seen ten or more times. The V call is TRBV12-3 or TRBV12-4, the J call TRBJ1-2; D is possibly TRBD1 (5 bases). The CDR3 covers 16 residues. Deletions cut 0 bases from V and 1 base from J, with 12 bases between. The CDR3 nucleotides are TGTGCCAGCAGTTTAGCGCTGACAGAAATTAACTATGGCTACACCTTC. Its protein is CASSLALTEINYGYTF.

This clonotype was seen ten or more times. The chain has TRBV20-1 and TRBJ2-3; 9 bases match TRBD2. CDR1 and CDR2 (germline): DFQATT, SNEGSKA (reference sequence). The V and J ends lost 0 bases and 4 bases, in that order; junction bases with no gene match: 5. CDR3 length: 15 residues. CDR3 sequence (DNA): TGCAGTGCTAGAGAGGCTAGCGGGGAGGCAGATACGCAGTATTTT. Translation gives CSAREASGEADTQYF.

This clonotype appeared many times. This chain uses TRBV27 with TRBJ2-7, with TRBD1 identical over 7 bases. The J segment lost 7 bases and the V segment lost 8 bases, leaving 11 bases of the junction unmatched. The CDR3 loop spans 13 amino acids. Germline CDR1 reads MNHEY; CDR2 reads SMNVEV (reference sequence). CDR3 sequence reads: CASRWPGTDEQYF. CDR3 bases: TGTGCCAGCCGCTGGCCGGGGACAGATGAGCAGTACTTC.

In its sample, this clonotype was seen a few times. The chain is built from TRBV29-1 and TRBJ2-2, with TRBD2 identical over 7 bases. Germline values: CDR1 SQVTM, CDR2 ANQGSEA. Trimming at V came to 5 bases and at J to 7 bases, leaving 10 bases not matched to a gene. The CDR3 consists of 14 residues. CDR3 bases: TGCAGCGTTCGTCTAGCGGTTCTTGGCGGGGAGCTGTTTTTT. Encoded protein: CSVRLAVLGGELFF.

V is TRBV18 and J is TRBJ1-2, with D perhaps matching TRBD1 (5 bases). The CDR3 contains 16 residues. Germline CDR1 KGHSH, CDR2 LQKENI. V lost 0 bases, J lost 6 bases, and 17 bases lay in between. CDR3 sequence reads: CASSPPGRAETDGYTF. The CDR3 coding sequence is TGTGCCAGCTCACCACCGGGCAGGGCAGAGACGGATGGCTACACCTTC.

V gene TRBV20-1 combines with J gene TRBJ1-2; 7 bases agree with TRBD1. The CDR3 consists of 17 residues. With V trimmed by 4 bases and J by 0 bases, 14 bases remained unmatched. Germline assignment: CDR1 DFQATT and CDR2 SNEGSKA (reference sequence). In DNA form, the CDR3 reads TGCAGTGCTAAGGCGGGACAGTACAACAAACCTAACTATGGCTACACCTTC. Its protein product is CSAKAGQYNKPNYGYTF.

Notes on this clonotype: A much more abundant neighbour one base away suggests this may be a read error. The chain joins TRBV2 to TRBJ2-3, with 11 positions matching TRBD2. Germline values: CDR1 SNHLY, CDR2 FYNNEI. The CDR3 consists of 15 residues. The CDR3 bases are TGTGCCAGCAGTTCTGGACTAGCGGGCCCAGATGCGCAGTATTTT. This sequence encodes CASSSGLAGPDAQYF.

Ten or more counts support this clonotype. The V call is TRBV20-1, the J call TRBJ2-7; D gene uncertain. The V end lost 6 bases, the J end lost 7 bases, and 16 bases lay between the germline ends. From germline, CDR1 is DFQATT and CDR2 SNEGSKA (reference sequence). The CDR3 covers 12 residues. CDR3: CSARTRAGEQYF. The CDR3 DNA reads as TGCAGTGCCCGAACCCGGGCTGGGGAGCAGTACTTC.